Following are 20 T cell receptor beta chains from one sample sequenced in a study of OX40 agonist ivuxolimab in advanced cancers. Only in-frame clones appear in the TCRdb table, and some are missing; sequencing was by immunoSEQ multiplex PCR. Among over 100,000 clones listed, roughly 95% were seen once. The material sequenced was CD4+ or CD8+ T cells sorted from blood, taken in a trial of the OX40 agonist ivuxolimab. All receptors derive from an adult with an advanced solid tumor such as melanoma, head and neck, liver or kidney cancer.

The chain uses TRBV6-5 and TRBJ1-2; perhaps TRBD1 as D (6 bases). Germline loops: CDR1 MNHEY, CDR2 SVGAGI. CDR3 length: 15 amino acids. Trimming cost V 7 bases and J 8 bases, with 23 bases left between them. CDR3 protein: CASNSNRVWAFGYTF. The CDR3 DNA is TGTGCCAGCAATTCTAACAGGGTGTGGGCGTTCGGCTACACCTTC.

V is TRBV5-5 and J is TRBJ2-5; D unclear. The length of the CDR3 is 15 residues. Between the trimmed V and J ends, which lost 0 bases and 1 base, there was a span of 10 bases. Germline-derived CDR1 and CDR2 are SGHKS and YYEKEE (reference sequence). In DNA, the CDR3 is TGTGCCAGCAGCTTGGGTGGGTGGGGCCAAGAGACCCAGTACTTC. Its translation is CASSLGGWGQETQYF.

This sequence joins TRBV28 and TRBJ2-7; D is unresolved. The germline V gene encodes CDR1 MDHEN and CDR2 SYDVKM. The CDR3 length is 15 residues. V was pared by 3 bases and J by 1 base, with 13 bases between. CDR3 DNA sequence: TGTGCCAGCAGTTTCCAGGACGGAGTTTCCTACGAGCAGTACTTC. This encodes CASSFQDGVSYEQYF.

This clone was observed once. V is TRBV7-2 and J is TRBJ1-2; possibly TRBD1 for D (5 bases). V lost 5 bases and J 6 bases, leaving 22 bases between the germline ends. Per germline, CDR1 SGHTA and CDR2 FQGNSA. The CDR3 is 16 amino acids. The chain's CDR3 is CASSQTTGESGHGYTF. The CDR3 DNA is TGTGCCAGCAGCCAGACGACGGGGGAAAGTGGACATGGCTACACCTTC.

This chain joins TRBV10-3 and TRBJ2-1; the match to TRBD2 covers 8 bases. CDR3 size: 17 residues. Germline V gene lookup returns CDR1 ENHRY and CDR2 SYGVKD. J was trimmed by 4 bases and V by 0 bases; bases with no gene match: 8. The CDR3 region is CAISESGLAGKYNEQFF. Here the CDR3 DNA reads TGTGCCATCAGTGAGTCGGGTTTAGCGGGAAAATACAATGAGCAGTTCTTC.

The V gene is TRBV15, the J gene TRBJ2-2; D not resolved. Trimming cost V 10 bases and J 7 bases, with 13 bases left between them. CDR1 is LNHNV, CDR2 YYDKDF, per germline (reference sequence). The CDR3 consists of 12 residues. CDR3 sequence: CAIATPRGELFF. The CDR3 DNA reads as TGTGCCATCGCGACCCCACGCGGGGAGCTGTTTTTT.

The genes are TRBV5-1 and TRBJ1-3; D possibly corresponds to TRBD1 (5 bases). Germline assignment: CDR1 SGHRS and CDR2 YFSETQ. Trimming removed 0 bases at V and 2 bases at J, with 9 bases between. There are 15 residues in the CDR3. The CDR3 bases are TGCGCCAGCAGCTTGGCCATAGGGGCTGGAAACACCATATATTTT. It is translated as CASSLAIGAGNTIYF.

The chain is built from TRBV5-1 and TRBJ2-5; D is unresolved. V was cut by 4 bases and J by 5 bases, with 15 bases left in between. The CDR3 totals 14 residues. Germline assignment: CDR1 SGHRS and CDR2 YFSETQ. The CDR3, as DNA: TGCGCCAGCAGCAGCAAGCTCCCTGGGGAGACCCAGTACTTC. Translating it yields CASSSKLPGETQYF.

The chain joins TRBV2 to TRBJ2-1; 10 positions agree with TRBD2. Germline-derived CDR1 and CDR2 are SNHLY and FYNNEI. The CDR3 extends over 15 amino acids. V was pared by 6 bases and J by 9 bases, with 11 bases of the junction left unmatched. CDR3 coding DNA: TGTGCCAGCAGGGTATCTGGGCTAGCGGGGGTTGAGCAGTTCTTC. Residues: CASRVSGLAGVEQFF.

Turning to this clone: The sample has other DNA sequences that encode this CDR3 too. The chain combines TRBV18 with TRBJ1-1, with D unresolved. Germline lookup yields CDR1 KGHSH and CDR2 LQKENI. This CDR3 is built from 13 residues. The V and J ends lost 6 bases and 1 base respectively, with 9 bases between them. The CDR3 DNA reads TGTGCCAGCTCCCTAGGCAGGAACACTGAAGCTTTCTTT. It codes for CASSLGRNTEAFF.

V gene TRBV18 combines with J gene TRBJ1-1; D gene ambiguous. Trimming pared 1 base from V and 1 base from J, leaving 10 bases between. This CDR3 contains 15 residues. Looked up from germline, CDR1 is KGHSH and CDR2 is LQKENI. CDR3 DNA: TGTGCCAGCTCACCACTTGGGGTCGGGAACACTGAAGCTTTCTTT. The encoded protein is CASSPLGVGNTEAFF.

The rearrangement links TRBV2 to TRBJ1-4; weak D call: TRBD1 (5 bases). Germline V gene data show CDR1 as SNHLY and CDR2 as FYNNEI. V lost 7 bases and J lost 3, with 12 bases in between. The CDR3 extends over 14 amino acids. The CDR3 bases are TGTGCCAGCAACCCCCAGGGAGCTAATGAAAAACTGTTTTTT. Amino acids: CASNPQGANEKLFF.

The J gene is TRBJ1-4, the V gene TRBV7-3; D uncertain. CDR3 size: 12 residues. Between the trimmed V and J ends, which lost 5 bases and 8 bases, there was a span of 9 bases. Germline-derived CDR1 and CDR2 are SGHTA and FQGTGA. As DNA, the CDR3 is TGTGCCAGCAGCCCTCGCCCGGAAAAACTGTTTTTT. Translated, it gives CASSPRPEKLFF.

The rearrangement joins TRBV7-3 to TRBJ1-2, with no clear D. With 1 base removed from V and 0 bases from J, the gap between germline ends came to 9 bases. CDR3 size: 15 residues. Looked up from germline, CDR1 is SGHTA and CDR2 is FQGTGA. CDR3 DNA: TGTGCCAGCAGCTTAAATGTCCGACCTAACTATGGCTACACCTTC. It translates to CASSLNVRPNYGYTF.

The V gene is TRBV6-5, the J gene TRBJ2-1; D assignment may be TRBD1 or TRBD2 (6 bases each). The CDR3 is 15 residues long. Germline V CDR1 and CDR2: MNHEY, SVGAGI. V lost 7 bases, J lost 4 bases, and 17 bases lay in between. CDR3 nucleotides: TGTGCCAGCACTCCGTGGGGGGCCTCTTACAATGAGCAGTTCTTC. Translating it yields CASTPWGASYNEQFF.

The rearrangement links TRBV30 to TRBJ2-1; D uncertain. The germline V gene encodes CDR1 GTSNPN and CDR2 SVGIG (reference sequence). The CDR3 spans 14 residues. V gave up 1 base and J gave up 6 bases, with 13 bases separating them. CDR3: CAWSARLGANEQFF. As DNA, the CDR3 is TGTGCCTGGAGTGCCCGACTTGGAGCCAATGAGCAGTTCTTC.

The rearrangement links TRBV19 to TRBJ1-4, with a weak D call TRBD1 (5 bases). There are 15 residues in the CDR3. Trimming took off 3 bases at V and 2 bases at J, with 10 bases between the two ends. Germline V gene data show CDR1 as LNHDA and CDR2 as SQIVND (reference sequence). The CDR3 nucleotides read TGTGCCAGTAGTATCACCGGGGACACTAATGAAAAACTGTTTTTT. Translated: CASSITGDTNEKLFF.

The rearrangement uses TRBV18 and TRBJ2-5; the match to TRBD2 covers 11 bases. The CDR3 runs 17 residues. Germline assignment: CDR1 KGHSH and CDR2 LQKENI. Trimming at V came to 4 bases and at J to 1 base, leaving 8 bases not matched to a gene. The CDR3 DNA is TGTGCCAGCTCACGTAAGACCGGGACTAGCGGCCAAGAGACCCAGTACTTC. Its protein product is CASSRKTGTSGQETQYF.

The chain couples TRBV5-1 to TRBJ2-7, with 8 bases identical to TRBD2. The CDR3 has 15 residues. Unmatched junction bases numbered 4, after V lost 1 base and J lost 1 base. Per germline, CDR1 SGHRS and CDR2 YFSETQ. The CDR3 spells CASSLNSGESYEQYF. For the CDR3, the DNA is TGCGCCAGCAGCTTGAATAGCGGGGAGTCCTACGAGCAGTACTTC.

This clone was counted between two and nine times. The rearrangement links TRBV19 to TRBJ1-6, with D hard to call. The germline CDR1 and CDR2 sequences are LNHDA and SQIVND (reference sequence). The germline V and J ends were trimmed by 5 bases and 8 bases, with 13 bases remaining between them. The CDR3 extends over 14 amino acids. The CDR3, as DNA: TGTGCCAGTAGTGTGACACCCGAGGATTCACCCCTCCACTTT. It specifies CASSVTPEDSPLHF.